Detailed here is one TCR beta chain. Looked up from germline, CDR1 is SQVTM and CDR2 is ANQGSEA. This CDR3 has 11 amino acids. These data are taken from a study of graft-versus-host responses after intestinal transplantation. TCRdb's table, derived via immunoSEQ multiplex PCR, lists solely in-frame clones and lacks some. The sample lists 20,000 to 30,000 clones, approximately 87% occurring once. This receptor was taken from a human patient who received an intestinal transplant, so some T cells may come from the graft donor. The specimen comprised PBMCs, sampled 28 days after intestinal transplant. The chain couples TRBV29-1 to TRBJ2-7, with D unresolved. CDR3 coding DNA: TGCCCCTTGAGGATCCGCCACGAGCAGTACTTC. It encodes CPLRIRHEQYF.